This is a list of T cell receptor beta chains from one sample in a study of CD8+CD57+ T cells in acquired aplastic anemia. TCRdb analysed the reads with MiXCR anew, one entry per CDR3 protein. The sample lists roughly 170,000 distinct CDR3 sequences, about 44% seen once, with 10% to 15% in the top ten. Sequencing was performed on sorted CD4+, CD8+, or CD8+CD57+ T cells (not recorded which) from PBMCs. The source of these receptors is a human donor with aplastic anemia. Each CDR3 is given with its conserved first and last residue. D genes are given only for firm matches. Clone sizes are given selectively: once, few, many, or a class where the clone is expanded.

d_call: NA; j_call: TRBJ1-4; v_call: TRBV15; clone_size: NA; cdr3_nt: TGTGCCACCAGCAGAGAAGGGGGTTCAAAACTGTTTTTT; cdr3_aa: CATSREGGSKLFF
d_call: NA; j_call: TRBJ2-5; v_call: TRBV7-4; clone_size: NA; cdr3_nt: TGTGCCAGCAGCGGGTCAGCACAAGAGACCCAGTACTTC; cdr3_aa: CASSGSAQETQYF
d_call: TRBD1; j_call: TRBJ1-5; v_call: TRBV19; clone_size: NA; cdr3_nt: TGTGCCAGTAGTATAACCGGGACAGGGTCTCAGCCCCAGCATTTT; cdr3_aa: CASSITGTGSQPQHF
d_call: TRBD1; j_call: TRBJ2-7; v_call: TRBV20-1; clone_size: NA; cdr3_nt: TGCAGTGCTAGTACCCCGAGGACAGGGGGCGAGCAGTACTTC; cdr3_aa: CSASTPRTGGEQYF
d_call: NA; j_call: TRBJ2-7; v_call: TRBV7-2; clone_size: many; cdr3_nt: TGTGCCAGCAGCTTAATGTCAGGGGCTTCCTACGAGCAGTACTTC; cdr3_aa: CASSLMSGASYEQYF
d_call: NA; j_call: TRBJ1-5; v_call: TRBV24-1; clone_size: few; cdr3_nt: TGTGCCACCAGTGACCCCACATGGGATCAGCCCCAGCATTTT; cdr3_aa: CATSDPTWDQPQHF
d_call: NA; j_call: TRBJ1-1; v_call: TRBV6-5; clone_size: NA; cdr3_nt: TGTGCCAGCAGTTACCGGCAGGGTGAGCTTGCTTTCTTT; cdr3_aa: CASSYRQGELAFF
d_call: NA; j_call: TRBJ1-2; v_call: TRBV2; clone_size: NA; cdr3_nt: TGTGCCAGCAGGGGCGGATCCAATAACTATGGCTACACCTTC; cdr3_aa: CASRGGSNNYGYTF
d_call: NA; j_call: TRBJ2-6; v_call: TRBV6-1; clone_size: many; cdr3_nt: TGTGCCAGCACCCTGTCTGGGGCCAACGTCCTGACTTTC; cdr3_aa: CASTLSGANVLTF
d_call: NA; j_call: TRBJ1-2; v_call: TRBV6-2/TRBV6-3; clone_size: many; cdr3_nt: TGTGCCAGCAGTTATAAGTCTCTGGGCGGGGTGGCCTATGGCTACACCTTC; cdr3_aa: CASSYKSLGGVAYGYTF
d_call: TRBD2; j_call: TRBJ2-3; v_call: TRBV19; clone_size: NA; cdr3_nt: TGTGCCAGTAGCTTAGGGCGGGGGGGCCTGAGAGATACGCGGTATTTT; cdr3_aa: CASSLGRGGLRDTRYF
d_call: NA; j_call: TRBJ1-1; v_call: TRBV5-1; clone_size: NA; cdr3_nt: TGCGCCAGCAGCTTGGAAGGTAACTCGAACACTGAAGCTTTCTTT; cdr3_aa: CASSLEGNSNTEAFF
d_call: NA; j_call: TRBJ2-7; v_call: TRBV19; clone_size: NA; cdr3_nt: TGTGCCAGTAGTAGGGGAGGGACAGTACACGAGCAGTACTTC; cdr3_aa: CASSRGGTVHEQYF
d_call: TRBD1; j_call: TRBJ1-6; v_call: TRBV2; clone_size: many; cdr3_nt: TGTGCCAGCAGCGGACAGGGGGCGGGCAGTTCACCCCTCCACTTT; cdr3_aa: CASSGQGAGSSPLHF
d_call: NA; j_call: TRBJ1-4; v_call: TRBV10-3; clone_size: NA; cdr3_nt: TGTGCCATCAGTGCCGAGAGTCAAAATGAAAAACTGTTTTTT; cdr3_aa: CAISAESQNEKLFF
d_call: NA; j_call: TRBJ2-7; v_call: TRBV11-2; clone_size: many; cdr3_nt: TGTGCCAGCAGCAAAGTCGTAGGGAACTACGAGCAGTACTTC; cdr3_aa: CASSKVVGNYEQYF
d_call: NA; j_call: TRBJ1-6; v_call: TRBV30; clone_size: many; cdr3_nt: TGTGCCTGGAGTAAGGGGGTAAATTCACCCCTCCACTTT; cdr3_aa: CAWSKGVNSPLHF
d_call: NA; j_call: TRBJ1-4; v_call: TRBV12-3/TRBV12-4; clone_size: NA; cdr3_nt: TGTGCCAGCAGTTTAACAGGGAATGAAAAACTGTTTTTT; cdr3_aa: CASSLTGNEKLFF
d_call: TRBD1; j_call: TRBJ1-1; v_call: TRBV20-1; clone_size: NA; cdr3_nt: TGCAGTGCTAGAACGGGACAGGGAGCAATAAGCACTGAAGCTTTCTTT; cdr3_aa: CSARTGQGAISTEAFF
d_call: NA; j_call: TRBJ1-1; v_call: TRBV20-1; clone_size: NA; cdr3_nt: TGCAGTGCTCCGCCTATCCGGGCAGGGCCAAACACTGAAGCTTTCTTT; cdr3_aa: CSAPPIRAGPNTEAFF
d_call: NA; j_call: TRBJ2-5; v_call: TRBV12-3/TRBV12-4; clone_size: many; cdr3_nt: TGTGCCAGCAGCAGACCCAATAACGGCGAGACCCAGTACTTC; cdr3_aa: CASSRPNNGETQYF
d_call: NA; j_call: TRBJ1-5; v_call: TRBV11-2; clone_size: many; cdr3_nt: TGTGCCAGCAGCTTAGTAGGTCCAAATAGCAATCAGCCCCAGCATTTT; cdr3_aa: CASSLVGPNSNQPQHF
d_call: TRBD1; j_call: TRBJ1-1; v_call: TRBV20-1; clone_size: NA; cdr3_nt: TGCAGTGCTAGTTACCCGGGACAGGGGACCACTGAAGCTTTCTTT; cdr3_aa: CSASYPGQGTTEAFF
d_call: NA; j_call: TRBJ2-7; v_call: TRBV20-1; clone_size: NA; cdr3_nt: TGCAGTGCTAGAGATATTCAGACCCAAACTTCCGAGCAGTACTTC; cdr3_aa: CSARDIQTQTSEQYF
d_call: TRBD1; j_call: TRBJ1-1; v_call: TRBV12-3/TRBV12-4; clone_size: many; cdr3_nt: TGTGCCAGCAACGGACAGGGGCTCCCTGGGGGAGCTTTCTTT; cdr3_aa: CASNGQGLPGGAFF
d_call: TRBD2; j_call: TRBJ2-2; v_call: TRBV15; clone_size: NA; cdr3_nt: TGTGCCACCAGATGGGGACTACCCGGGGAGCTGTTTTTT; cdr3_aa: CATRWGLPGELFF
d_call: NA; j_call: TRBJ2-7; v_call: TRBV2; clone_size: NA; cdr3_nt: TGTGCCAGCAGTGAGGGCGGCTCCACGTGGGAGCAGTACTTC; cdr3_aa: CASSEGGSTWEQYF
d_call: TRBD1; j_call: TRBJ1-2; v_call: TRBV19; clone_size: NA; cdr3_nt: TGTGCCAGCTCCGGGACAGGGTATGGAGGCTACACCTTC; cdr3_aa: CASSGTGYGGYTF
d_call: NA; j_call: TRBJ1-2; v_call: TRBV19; clone_size: NA; cdr3_nt: TGTGCCAGTAGTACTGACGTAAACCTTAACTATGGCTACACCTTC; cdr3_aa: CASSTDVNLNYGYTF
d_call: TRBD1; j_call: TRBJ1-3; v_call: TRBV5-1; clone_size: NA; cdr3_nt: TGCGCCAGCAACCCACAGGGGGATGGAAACACCATATATTTT; cdr3_aa: CASNPQGDGNTIYF
d_call: NA; j_call: TRBJ2-7; v_call: TRBV20-1; clone_size: few; cdr3_nt: TGCAGTGCTAGAGATGTTTCGGGGGCCGCCTCCTACGAGCAGTACTTC; cdr3_aa: CSARDVSGAASYEQYF
d_call: NA; j_call: TRBJ2-5; v_call: TRBV12-3/TRBV12-4; clone_size: NA; cdr3_nt: TGTGCCAGCAGTTTAGTATCCCAACAGACCCAGTACTTC; cdr3_aa: CASSLVSQQTQYF
d_call: NA; j_call: TRBJ2-1; v_call: TRBV11-2; clone_size: once; cdr3_nt: TGTGCCAGCAGCCCGAGAAGGCAATCCTACAATGAGCAGTTCTTC; cdr3_aa: CASSPRRQSYNEQFF
d_call: TRBD2; j_call: TRBJ2-5; v_call: TRBV19; clone_size: many; cdr3_nt: TGTGCCAGCCCCGTTCCGGGACGGGGGGTTGAGACCCAGTACTTC; cdr3_aa: CASPVPGRGVETQYF
d_call: TRBD1; j_call: TRBJ1-4; v_call: TRBV20-1; clone_size: many; cdr3_nt: TGCAGTGTAAGAATCCCACAGGGGACTAATGAAAAACTGTTTTTT; cdr3_aa: CSVRIPQGTNEKLFF
d_call: TRBD2; j_call: TRBJ2-1; v_call: TRBV10-3; clone_size: many; cdr3_nt: TGTGCCATCAGTGAGGCTAGCGGGGGGGCGGGTGAGCAGTTCTTC; cdr3_aa: CAISEASGGAGEQFF
d_call: NA; j_call: TRBJ2-1; v_call: TRBV7-3; clone_size: many; cdr3_nt: TGTGCCAGCAGCTTAACCAATGAGCAGTTCTTC; cdr3_aa: CASSLTNEQFF
d_call: NA; j_call: TRBJ2-7; v_call: TRBV2; clone_size: NA; cdr3_nt: TGTGCCAGCAGTCCCGGTGCCAGCAACTACGAGCAGTACTTC; cdr3_aa: CASSPGASNYEQYF
d_call: NA; j_call: TRBJ1-3; v_call: TRBV15; clone_size: NA; cdr3_nt: TGTGCCACCAGCAGAGACCAAAACACCATATATTTT; cdr3_aa: CATSRDQNTIYF
d_call: NA; j_call: TRBJ1-1; v_call: TRBV20-1; clone_size: NA; cdr3_nt: TGCAGTGCTACCTTCGACCGGTACACTGAAGCTTTCTTT; cdr3_aa: CSATFDRYTEAFF
d_call: NA; j_call: TRBJ1-1; v_call: TRBV29-1; clone_size: NA; cdr3_nt: TGCAGCGTTGAGAAAGGTTTGAACACTGAAGCTTTCTTT; cdr3_aa: CSVEKGLNTEAFF
d_call: NA; j_call: TRBJ1-5; v_call: TRBV5-1; clone_size: many; cdr3_nt: TGCGCCAGCAGCTTGGACAGGAATCAGCCCCAGCATTTT; cdr3_aa: CASSLDRNQPQHF